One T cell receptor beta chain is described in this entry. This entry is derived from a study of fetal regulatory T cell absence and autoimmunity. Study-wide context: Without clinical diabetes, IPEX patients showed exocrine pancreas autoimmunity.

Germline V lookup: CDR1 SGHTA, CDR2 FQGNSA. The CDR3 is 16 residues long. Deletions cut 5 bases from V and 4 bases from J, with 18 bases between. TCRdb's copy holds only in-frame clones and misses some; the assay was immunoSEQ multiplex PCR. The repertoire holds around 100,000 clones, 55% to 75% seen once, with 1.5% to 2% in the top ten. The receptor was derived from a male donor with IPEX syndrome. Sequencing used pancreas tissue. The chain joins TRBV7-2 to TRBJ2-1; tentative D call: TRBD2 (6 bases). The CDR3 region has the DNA TGTGCCAGCAGCGGAGGTCTGGGGGGAAAATACAATGAGCAGTTCTTC. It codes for CASSGGLGGKYNEQFF.